Listed here is a single T cell receptor beta chain. The target antigen is unknown. Prepared TCR beta cDNA libraries contained unique molecular identifiers. TCRdb recomputed calls from the PCR reads with MiXCR, one row per CDR3 protein. The sample lists approximately 730,000 distinct CDR3 sequences, around 46% occurring once. The sample is drawn from a study of post-analysis software for immune sequencing data. Regarding the study as a whole: Among 5 or 6 TRBV segments more frequent in patients than controls were TRBV5-6, TRBV5-1 and TRBV20-1.

Germline CDR1 is DFQATT and CDR2 is SNEGSKA (reference sequence). V lost 5 bases and J lost 5; bases outside the gene matches: 11. CDR3 length: 15 residues. The source of this sequence is a girl between 10 and 17 years old with multiple sclerosis. Source material: blood. The chain couples TRBV20-1 to TRBJ2-1; 8 nucleotides agree with TRBD2. CDR3 DNA sequence: TGCAGTGCTTCGAAGCGGGAGAAGGGTCACAATGAGCAGTTCTTC. This encodes CSASKREKGHNEQFF.